This record covers a single T cell receptor (beta chain). Its antigen is currently unknown. This sample is drawn from a study of beta chain features in type 1 diabetes. Study-wide results and caveats: An over-representation of cells with high TCR expression could result from cDNA sequencing.

TCRB transcripts that were expressed got sequenced, as all of the isolated RNA had been reverse transcribed. TCRdb keeps only in-frame clones here, not all; method: immunoSEQ multiplex PCR. The profile shows about 900,000 clones, roughly 15% of them singletons. This CDR3 has 15 amino acids. The sample comprised naive CD4+ T cells from blood. This TCR came from a young woman in good health. The genes are TRBV12-2 and TRBJ2-2. TRBV12-2 represents a pseudogene. The DNA for the CDR3 is TGTGCAAGTCGCTTAAGGCACCTCCCCACCGGGGAGCTGTTTTTT. The encoded protein is CASRLRHLPTGELFF.